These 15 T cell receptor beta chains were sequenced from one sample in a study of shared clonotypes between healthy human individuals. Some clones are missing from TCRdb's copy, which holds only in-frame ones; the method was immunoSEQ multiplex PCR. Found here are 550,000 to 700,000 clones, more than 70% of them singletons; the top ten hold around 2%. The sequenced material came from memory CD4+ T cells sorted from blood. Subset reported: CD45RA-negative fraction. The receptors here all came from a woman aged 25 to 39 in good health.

CDR3 amino acids: CASSLASMPTDTQYF. The DNA for the CDR3 is TGTGCCAGCAGCTTAGCTTCGATGCCCACAGATACGCAGTATTTT. The gene calls are TRBV7-9 and TRBJ2-3; no definite D call. The CDR3 extends over 15 amino acids. Germline loops: CDR1 SEHNR, CDR2 FQNEAQ (reference sequence). Trimming removed 0 bases from V and 2 bases from J, with 9 bases in between.

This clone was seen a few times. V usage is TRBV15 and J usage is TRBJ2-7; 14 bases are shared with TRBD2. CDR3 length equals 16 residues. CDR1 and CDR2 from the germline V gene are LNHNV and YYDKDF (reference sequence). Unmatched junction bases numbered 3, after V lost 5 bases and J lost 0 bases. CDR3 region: CATSGLAGGFSYEQYF. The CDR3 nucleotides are TGTGCCACCAGCGGACTAGCGGGAGGTTTCTCCTACGAGCAGTACTTC. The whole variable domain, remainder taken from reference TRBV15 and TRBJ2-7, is DAMVIQNPRYQVTQFGKPVTLSCSQTLNHNVMYWYQQKSSQAPKLLFHYYDKDFNNEADTPDNFQSRRPNTSFCFLDIRSPGLGDTAMYLCATSGLAGGFSYEQYFGPGTRLTVT.

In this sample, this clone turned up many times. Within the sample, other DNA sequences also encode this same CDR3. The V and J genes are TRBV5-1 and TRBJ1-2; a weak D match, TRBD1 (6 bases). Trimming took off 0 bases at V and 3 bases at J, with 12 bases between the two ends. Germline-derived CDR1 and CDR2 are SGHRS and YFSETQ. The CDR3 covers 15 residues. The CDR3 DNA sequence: TGCGCCAGCAGCTTGGATTCGCAGGGGCACTATGGCTACACCTTC. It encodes CASSLDSQGHYGYTF.

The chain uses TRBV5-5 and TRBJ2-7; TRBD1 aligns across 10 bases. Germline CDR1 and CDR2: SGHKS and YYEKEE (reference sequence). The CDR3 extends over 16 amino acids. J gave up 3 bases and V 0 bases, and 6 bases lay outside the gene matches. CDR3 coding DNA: TGTGCCAGCAGCTTGGGGTCGGGACAGGGGTTCTACGAGCAGTACTTC. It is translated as CASSLGSGQGFYEQYF.

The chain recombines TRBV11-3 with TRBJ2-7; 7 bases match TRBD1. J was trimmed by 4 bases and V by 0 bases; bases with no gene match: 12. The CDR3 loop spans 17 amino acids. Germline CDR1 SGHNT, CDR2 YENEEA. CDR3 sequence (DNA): TGTGCCAGCAGCTTAGATCAGAGGGGACAGAAAAAATACGAGCAGTACTTC. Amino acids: CASSLDQRGQKKYEQYF.

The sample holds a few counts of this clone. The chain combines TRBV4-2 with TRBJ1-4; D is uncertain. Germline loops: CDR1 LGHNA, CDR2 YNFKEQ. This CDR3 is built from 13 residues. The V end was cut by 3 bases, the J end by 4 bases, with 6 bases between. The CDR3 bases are TGTGCCAGCAGCCATGTCATTAATGAAAAACTGTTTTTT. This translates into CASSHVINEKLFF.

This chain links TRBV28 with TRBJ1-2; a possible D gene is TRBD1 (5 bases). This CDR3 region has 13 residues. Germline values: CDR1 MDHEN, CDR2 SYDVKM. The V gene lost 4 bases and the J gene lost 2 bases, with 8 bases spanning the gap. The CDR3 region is CASSYQGNYGYTF. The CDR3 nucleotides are TGTGCCAGCAGTTACCAGGGCAACTATGGCTACACCTTC.

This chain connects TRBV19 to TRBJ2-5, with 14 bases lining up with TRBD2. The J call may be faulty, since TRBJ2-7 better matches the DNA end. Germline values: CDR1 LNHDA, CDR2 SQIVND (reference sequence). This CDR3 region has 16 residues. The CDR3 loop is CASSTPGTSGSYEQYF. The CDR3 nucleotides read TGTGCCAGTAGTACGCCGGGGACTAGCGGGAGTTACGAGCAGTACTTC.

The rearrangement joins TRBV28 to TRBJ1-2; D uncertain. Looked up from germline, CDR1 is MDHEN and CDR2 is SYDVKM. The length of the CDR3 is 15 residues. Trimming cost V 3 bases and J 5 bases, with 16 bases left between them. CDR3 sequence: CASSLDTNDVYGYTF. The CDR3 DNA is TGTGCCAGCAGTTTGGATACGAATGACGTGTATGGCTACACCTTC.

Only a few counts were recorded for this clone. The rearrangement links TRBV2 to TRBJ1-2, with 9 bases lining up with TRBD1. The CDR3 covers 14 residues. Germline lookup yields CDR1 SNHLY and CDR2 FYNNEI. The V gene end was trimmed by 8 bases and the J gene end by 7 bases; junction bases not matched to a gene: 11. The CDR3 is CASSPTGQGRGYTF. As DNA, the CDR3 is TGTGCCAGCTCCCCGACGGGACAGGGCCGTGGCTACACCTTC.

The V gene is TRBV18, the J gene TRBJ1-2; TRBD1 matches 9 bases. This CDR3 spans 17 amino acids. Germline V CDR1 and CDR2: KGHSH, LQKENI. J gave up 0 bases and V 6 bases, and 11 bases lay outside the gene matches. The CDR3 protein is CASSRTGGAGANYGYTF. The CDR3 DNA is TGTGCCAGCTCCCGAACAGGGGGCGCAGGAGCTAACTATGGCTACACCTTC.

In DNA, the CDR3 is TGTGCCAGCACTGAGAGGCCCGGGAATCAGCCCCAGCATTTT. Encoded protein: CASTERPGNQPQHF. V and J are TRBV6-1 and TRBJ1-5; no clear D. With 7 bases removed from V and 4 bases from J, the gap between germline ends came to 14 bases. The CDR3 is 14 amino acids. The germline V gene has CDR1 MNHNS and CDR2 SASEGT.

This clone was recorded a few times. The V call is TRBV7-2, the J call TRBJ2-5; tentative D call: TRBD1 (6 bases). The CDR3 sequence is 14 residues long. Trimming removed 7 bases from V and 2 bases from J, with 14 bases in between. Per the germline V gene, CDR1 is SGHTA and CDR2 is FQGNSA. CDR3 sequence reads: CASTKGTGQETQYF. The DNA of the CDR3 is TGTGCCAGCACCAAAGGAACAGGGCAAGAGACCCAGTACTTC.

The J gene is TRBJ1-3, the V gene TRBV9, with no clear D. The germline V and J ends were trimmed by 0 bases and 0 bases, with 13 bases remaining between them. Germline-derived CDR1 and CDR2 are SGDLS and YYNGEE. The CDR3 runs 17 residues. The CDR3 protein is CASSVGLKSSSGNTIYF. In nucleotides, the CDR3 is TGTGCCAGCAGCGTAGGCTTGAAGTCGAGCTCTGGAAACACCATATATTTT. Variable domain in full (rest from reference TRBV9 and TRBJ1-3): DSGVTQTPKHLITATGQRVTLRCSPRSGDLSVYWYQQSLDQGLQFLIQYYNGEERAKGNILERFSAQQFPDLHSELNLSSLELGDSALYFCASSVGLKSSSGNTIYFGEGSWLTVV.

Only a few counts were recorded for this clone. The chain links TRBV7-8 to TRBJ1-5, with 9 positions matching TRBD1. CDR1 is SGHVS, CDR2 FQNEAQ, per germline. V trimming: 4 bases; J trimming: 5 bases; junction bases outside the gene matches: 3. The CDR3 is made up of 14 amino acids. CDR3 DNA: TGTGCCAGCAGCTACCGGGACAGGGATCAGCCCCAGCATTTT. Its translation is CASSYRDRDQPQHF.